Below, 28 T cell receptor beta chains from the same sample are listed, as sequenced in a study of blood T cell repertoires in COVID-19. Here immunoSEQ multiplex PCR was the method, and the copy in TCRdb shows in-frame clones only, minus some. The sample contains 120,000 or so clones, approximately 90% of which appear only once. The sequenced sample was peripheral blood. These receptors were obtained from a human donor in a cohort sampled during active COVID-19.

The V gene is TRBV4-1, the J gene TRBJ2-1; maybe TRBD1 (5 bases). The germline CDR1 and CDR2 sequences are MGHRA and YSYEKL. Trimming took off 8 bases at V and 0 bases at J, with 11 bases between the two ends. This CDR3 is 14 amino acids long. CDR3: CASGRDNSYNEQFF. CDR3 in DNA: TGCGCCAGCGGCAGGGATAACTCCTACAATGAGCAGTTCTTC.

V usage is TRBV28 and J usage is TRBJ1-2, with a possible D match to TRBD1 (6 bases). The CDR3 consists of 11 residues. CDR1 MDHEN and CDR2 SYDVKM come from the germline V gene. V was shortened by 5 bases and J by 12 bases, with 13 bases between the two germline ends. The CDR3 here is CASSDRGGHTF. The CDR3 nucleotides read TGTGCCAGCAGTGACCGGGGGGGGCACACCTTC.

This clone was detected once. The chain couples TRBV4-1 to TRBJ1-5, with D hard to call. The CDR3 contains 15 residues. Trimming cost V 0 bases and J 3 bases, with 9 bases left between them. CDR1 is MGHRA and CDR2 is YSYEKL in the germline V gene. The CDR3 nucleotides read TGCGCCAGCAGCCAAGATCCACAGCCCAATCAGCCCCAGCATTTT. Translating it yields CASSQDPQPNQPQHF.

There are a few counts of this clone. V usage is TRBV5-1 and J usage is TRBJ1-4; 7 nucleotides agree with TRBD1. The trim removed 4 bases at V and 4 bases at J, leaving 13 bases unmatched. CDR1 is SGHRS and CDR2 is YFSETQ in the germline V gene. The CDR3 is made up of 17 amino acids. The CDR3, as DNA: TGCGCCAGCAGCCGAGCTTTGCCGGGACAGATTAATGAAAAACTGTTTTTT. Translation: CASSRALPGQINEKLFF.

This CDR3 reads CASSLGIGRKEKLFF. The CDR3 nucleotides are TGTGCCAGCAGCTTAGGTATAGGGAGAAAAGAAAAACTGTTTTTT. V is TRBV7-8 and J is TRBJ1-4; D is uncertain. CDR1 is SGHVS, CDR2 FQNEAQ, per germline. CDR3 length: 15 amino acids. V lost 1 base and J lost 8, with 14 bases in between.

This chain joins TRBV6-5 and TRBJ2-1; 10 bases fit TRBD1. Germline CDR1 and CDR2: MNHEY and SVGAGI. V dropped 8 bases and J dropped 8; count of bases not matched to a gene: 12. CDR3 length equals 15 residues. This chain's CDR3 is CASFKPGQGSHEQFF. The CDR3 DNA reads as TGTGCCAGCTTTAAGCCGGGACAGGGGTCCCATGAGCAGTTCTTC.

The gene calls are TRBV6-6 and TRBJ2-3; 14 positions agree with TRBD2. The germline V gene has CDR1 MNHNY and CDR2 SVGAGI (reference sequence). V lost 8 bases to trimming and J lost 11 bases; unmatched junction nucleotides: 9. The CDR3 consists of 14 residues. The CDR3 reads CASVRLAGGRGQYF. In DNA form, the CDR3 reads TGTGCCAGCGTACGACTAGCGGGGGGGCGAGGGCAGTATTTT.

The chain recombines TRBV7-9 with TRBJ1-1; 7 bases map to TRBD1. The length of the CDR3 is 16 residues. Germline V lookup: CDR1 SEHNR, CDR2 FQNEAQ (reference sequence). The V and J ends lost 5 bases and 1 base, in that order; junction bases with no gene match: 10. The CDR3 here is CASSLSQGNTNTEAFF. DNA of the CDR3: TGTGCCAGCAGCCTCTCACAGGGGAACACGAACACTGAAGCTTTCTTT.

The V call is TRBV7-9, the J call TRBJ2-1, with unresolved D. V gave up 3 bases and J gave up 5 bases, with 11 bases separating them. Germline V gene sequence: CDR1 SEHNR, CDR2 FQNEAQ (reference sequence). The CDR3 is 14 amino acids. This CDR3 reads CASSFRSLDNEQFF. The CDR3 nucleotides are TGTGCCAGCAGCTTTCGGTCTCTCGACAATGAGCAGTTCTTC. Full variable domain (missing parts from reference TRBV7-9 and TRBJ2-1): DTGVSQNPRHKITKRGQNVTFRCDPISEHNRLYWYRQTLGQGPEFLTYFQNEAQLEKSRLLSDRFSAERPKGSFSTLEIQRTEQGDSAMYLCASSFRSLDNEQFFGPGTRLTVL.

The chain employs TRBV25-1 and TRBJ1-5; D is ambiguous. This CDR3 is 16 amino acids long. V was cut by 1 base and J by 1 base, with 11 bases left in between. Germline V CDR1 and CDR2: MGHDK, SYGVNS. In DNA, the CDR3 is TGTGCCAGCAGTGAATTTAGCTCCGAAAGCAATCAGCCCCAGCATTTT. This sequence encodes CASSEFSSESNQPQHF.

This clone was observed a handful of times. The genes are TRBV25-1 and TRBJ1-2; possible D gene TRBD1, 6 bases. This CDR3 is 15 amino acids long. Germline loops: CDR1 MGHDK, CDR2 SYGVNS. The germline V and J ends were trimmed by 3 bases and 7 bases, with 18 bases remaining between them. The CDR3 DNA reads TGTGCCAGCAGTGACTTAACAGGGTGGGCCGTTGGCTACACCTTC. Protein sequence: CASSDLTGWAVGYTF.

The J gene is TRBJ1-2, the V gene TRBV2, with 8 bases lining up with TRBD1. The germline V gene has CDR1 SNHLY and CDR2 FYNNEI. This CDR3 has 13 amino acids. J was trimmed by 4 bases and V by 4 bases; bases with no gene match: 2. CDR3 region: CASSGDRFYGYTF. DNA for the CDR3: TGTGCCAGCAGTGGGGACAGGTTCTATGGCTACACCTTC.

V gene TRBV7-9 combines with J gene TRBJ1-1; no reliable D call. CDR3 length: 14 residues. Trimming took off 8 bases at V and 0 bases at J, with 13 bases between the two ends. Germline V gene sequence: CDR1 SEHNR, CDR2 FQNEAQ (reference sequence). Here the CDR3 reads CASGSTALNTEAFF. The CDR3 bases are TGTGCCAGCGGCTCTACAGCTTTGAACACTGAAGCTTTCTTT.

The chain combines TRBV12-3 or TRBV12-4 with TRBJ2-3; no clear D gene. CDR3 length: 12 residues. Trimming shortened V by 6 bases and J by 6 bases, and 10 bases separated the two germline ends. The CDR3 DNA follows: TGTGCCAGCAGCCCCCCACGGGATACGCAGTATTTT. The encoded protein is CASSPPRDTQYF.

V is TRBV4-2 and J is TRBJ2-7; D is uncertain. In germline, CDR1 is LGHNA, CDR2 YNFKEQ. Between the trimmed V and J ends, which lost 1 base and 7 bases, there was a span of 17 bases. This CDR3 region has 15 residues. The CDR3 bases are TGTGCCAGCAGCCAAGGTTCCAGGCAACCCCTGGAGCAGTACTTC. Protein: CASSQGSRQPLEQYF.

The J gene is TRBJ2-1, the V gene TRBV18, with D hard to call. The V end was cut by 2 bases, the J end by 9 bases, with 11 bases between. The CDR3 loop spans 13 amino acids. Germline-derived CDR1 and CDR2 are KGHSH and LQKENI. CDR3 residues: CASSPAVEGEQFF. CDR3 DNA sequence: TGTGCCAGCTCACCAGCGGTAGAAGGTGAGCAGTTCTTC.

The sample holds a few counts of this clone. The genes are TRBV27 and TRBJ1-1; TRBD1 aligns across 7 bases. The CDR3 loop spans 14 amino acids. Germline CDR1 is MNHEY and CDR2 is SMNVEV (reference sequence). Trimming at V came to 2 bases and at J to 3 bases, leaving 3 bases not matched to a gene. CDR3 bases: TGTGCCAGCAGTTTAGTCCAGGGGGACACTGAAGCTTTCTTT. Protein: CASSLVQGDTEAFF.

The CDR3: CAWSARDISFYEQYF. In DNA form, the CDR3 reads TGTGCCTGGAGTGCCCGGGACATTTCTTTCTACGAGCAGTACTTC. The gene calls are TRBV30 and TRBJ2-7; the D gene is possibly TRBD1 (6 bases). The CDR3 loop spans 15 amino acids. CDR1 GTSNPN and CDR2 SVGIG come from the germline V gene (reference sequence). With 1 base removed from V and 3 bases from J, the gap between germline ends came to 16 bases.

The V and J genes are TRBV5-1 and TRBJ2-7, with TRBD1 matching over 10 bases. From germline, CDR1 is SGHRS and CDR2 YFSETQ. This CDR3 is built from 16 residues. Unmatched junction bases numbered 13, after V lost 7 bases and J lost 3 bases. The CDR3 DNA reads TGCGCCAGCTACCCGGACCCGGGACAGGGGATCTACGAGCAGTACTTC. Encoded protein: CASYPDPGQGIYEQYF.

The chain recombines TRBV15 with TRBJ1-4; D is unclear. CDR1 is LNHNV and CDR2 is YYDKDF in the germline V gene (reference sequence). The CDR3 is made up of 18 amino acids. Trimming shortened V by 0 bases and J by 8 bases, and 22 bases separated the two germline ends. The CDR3 loop reads CATSRDHRKHATGEKLFF. CDR3 bases: TGTGCCACCAGCAGAGATCACCGCAAGCATGCGACGGGAGAAAAACTGTTTTTT. The complete variable domain, with remaining parts taken from reference TRBV15 and TRBJ1-4, reads DAMVIQNPRYQVTQFGKPVTLSCSQTLNHNVMYWYQQKSSQAPKLLFHYYDKDFNNEADTPDNFQSRRPNTSFCFLDIRSPGLGDTAMYLCATSRDHRKHATGEKLFFGSGTQLSVL.

J is TRBJ1-1 and V is TRBV6-5; D remains unclear. CDR1 is MNHEY and CDR2 is SVGAGI in the germline V gene. The V end was cut by 6 bases, the J end by 1 base, with 9 bases between. The CDR3 is 13 amino acids. In DNA form, the CDR3 reads TGTGCCAGCAGACAACACCCGAACACTGAAGCTTTCTTT. Translated: CASRQHPNTEAFF.

The chain carries TRBV4-2 and TRBJ2-1, with 8 bases fitting TRBD2. CDR3 length: 16 residues. With V trimmed by 1 base and J by 3 bases, 5 bases remained unmatched. Looked up from germline, CDR1 is LGHNA and CDR2 is YNFKEQ. This CDR3 reads CASSQVGTSGYNEQFF. CDR3 DNA sequence: TGTGCCAGCAGCCAAGTGGGTACTAGCGGCTACAATGAGCAGTTCTTC.

The chain uses TRBV7-9 and TRBJ1-2; D may be TRBD1 (6 bases). This CDR3 contains 15 residues. V lost 3 bases to trimming and J lost 4 bases, with 15 bases between them. Looked up from germline, CDR1 is SEHNR and CDR2 is FQNEAQ (reference sequence). This chain's CDR3 is CASSFGGGGVYGYTF. The CDR3 DNA is TGTGCCAGCAGCTTTGGAGGGGGAGGGGTCTATGGCTACACCTTC.

For this clone: Other DNA sequences in this sample translate to the same CDR3. The chain uses TRBV5-6 and TRBJ1-2, with TRBD1 identical over 10 bases. CDR3 length: 15 residues. CDR1 SGHDT and CDR2 YYEEEE come from the germline V gene. The trim removed 4 bases at V and 2 bases at J, leaving 5 bases unmatched. The CDR3 loop is CASSPGQGTNYGYTF. In DNA form, the CDR3 reads TGTGCCAGCAGCCCGGGACAGGGGACCAACTATGGCTACACCTTC.

The chain is built from TRBV3-1 (or the pseudogene TRBV3-2) and TRBJ2-7, with D possibly being TRBD2 (6 bases). Per the germline V gene, CDR1 is LGHDT and CDR2 is YNNKEL (reference sequence). The germline V and J ends were trimmed by 1 base and 0 bases, with 16 bases remaining between them. CDR3 length: 17 amino acids. The CDR3 nucleotides are TGTGCCAGCAGCCAAGTCTCGGCGGGACCCTCCTCCTACGAGCAGTACTTC. Amino acid sequence: CASSQVSAGPSSYEQYF.

The chain recombines TRBV7-6 with TRBJ2-2; a possible D gene is TRBD2 (7 bases). The V gene's germline CDR1 is SGHVS and CDR2 FNYEAQ. Trimming took off 5 bases at V and 8 bases at J, with 21 bases between the two ends. There are 16 residues in the CDR3. This CDR3 reads CASSPARGAILGELFF. CDR3 DNA sequence: TGTGCCAGCAGCCCGGCCCGGGGGGCGATCTTGGGGGAGCTGTTTTTT. Filled out from reference TRBV7-6 and TRBJ2-2, the complete variable domain reads GAGVSQSPRYKVTKRGQDVALRCDPISGHVSLYWYRQALGQGPEFLTYFNYEAQQDKSGLPNDRFSAERPEGSISTLTIQRTEQRDSAMYRCASSPARGAILGELFFGEGSRLTVL.

This clone showed up just once. Written as DNA, the CDR3 is TGTGCCAGCAGCGACGGACAGGGGGGGGACTCTGGGGCCAACGTCCTGACTTTC. The encoded protein is CASSDGQGGDSGANVLTF. V gene TRBV21-1 combines with J gene TRBJ2-6; TRBD1, the table's D call, lacks a check against the DNA. TRBV21-1 is flagged as a pseudogene. This CDR3 is 18 amino acids long.

This chain links TRBV5-1 with TRBJ1-1, with 7 nucleotides matching TRBD1. CDR3 length: 15 residues. Unmatched junction bases numbered 9, after V lost 6 bases and J lost 1 base. Per germline, CDR1 SGHRS and CDR2 YFSETQ. This CDR3 reads CASNVGGTGNTEAFF. The CDR3 coding sequence is TGCGCCAGCAACGTAGGGGGCACCGGGAACACTGAAGCTTTCTTT.